This T cell receptor beta chain was captured in a study of blood T cell repertoires in COVID-19. Overall study: COVID-19 samples from acute and convalescent phases originated in the United States, Italy and Spain.

With regard to this clone: Other nucleotide sequences in the sample specify the same CDR3.

After removal of 6 bases from V and 4 bases from J, the junction contained 4 bases not matched to a gene. Germline loops: CDR1 KGHSH, CDR2 LQKENI. The CDR3 contains 14 residues. Sequencing was performed with immunoSEQ multiplex PCR; in TCRdb, only in-frame clones are kept and a portion is missing. The table includes 200,000 to 250,000 clones, approximately 78% detected once. The TCR was taken from a young woman with acute or convalescent COVID-19. The chain has TRBV18 and TRBJ1-5; 9 nucleotides match TRBD1. Sequencing input: peripheral blood. The CDR3 spells CASSPGQGNQPQHF. CDR3 coding DNA: TGTGCCAGCTCCCCCGGACAGGGGAATCAGCCCCAGCATTTT.